This TCR beta chain stems from a study of T cells after yellow fever vaccination. The CDR3 consists of 13 residues. Per germline, CDR1 DFQATT and CDR2 SNEGSKA (reference sequence). Trimming stripped 3 bases from V and 3 bases from J, with 10 bases between. 5'RACE template switching produced TCR cDNA carrying a universal primer site and UMIs. TCRdb passed the 5' RACE reads through MiXCR, listing each CDR3 protein once. The profile shows approximately 510,000 distinct CDR3 sequences, 21% of them singletons. This clonotype was observed a handful of times. The sequencing here drew on PBMCs, taken more than 20 days after the first yellow fever vaccination. The TCR was taken from a man aged 18-30 years who received the YFV17D yellow fever vaccine. The rearrangement links TRBV20-1 to TRBJ2-3; possibly TRBD2 for D (6 bases). The CDR3 DNA is TGCAGTGCTAGTGGTGGGGGGACAGATACGCAGTATTTT. It specifies CSASGGGTDTQYF.